This is a list of T cell receptor beta chains from one sample in a study of blood T cells in healthy people across ages. Using its own MiXCR run on the 5' RACE reads, TCRdb lists one record per CDR3 protein. The table has under 1,000,000 distinct CDR3 sequences, 46% seen once. The sequenced sample was blood. The receptors shown here come from an elderly man in good health. Both conserved end residues are part of each CDR3. D genes are given only for firm matches. Size is stated for part of the rows, as once, few or many counts, or as a class when the clone is expanded.

V: TRBV3-1
size: few
D: -
J: TRBJ2-3
DNA: TGTGCCAGCAGCCCTCTATCCCTGGATACGCAGTATTTT
CDR3: CASSPLSLDTQYF

V: TRBV15
size: few
D: -
J: TRBJ1-4
DNA: TGTGCCACCAGCAGAGATCGGGGGGAGATTGAAAAACTGTTTTTT
CDR3: CATSRDRGEIEKLFF

V: TRBV14
size: few
D: -
J: TRBJ2-2
DNA: TGTGCCAGCAGCCCCCAGTCGACCTACAACACCGGGGAGCTGTTTTTT
CDR3: CASSPQSTYNTGELFF

V: TRBV9
size: -
D: -
J: TRBJ2-7
DNA: TGTGCCAGCAGCGTCGGCGGGTCGGAGTACGAGCAGTACTTC
CDR3: CASSVGGSEYEQYF

V: TRBV12-3/TRBV12-4
size: -
D: -
J: TRBJ2-3
DNA: TGTGCCAGCAGTGGGATGACTAGCACAGATACGCAGTATTTT
CDR3: CASSGMTSTDTQYF

V: TRBV7-2
size: once
D: TRBD2
J: TRBJ2-1
DNA: TGTGCCAGCAGCATATTAGCGGGAAACGTCAATGAGCAGTTCTTC
CDR3: CASSILAGNVNEQFF

V: TRBV2
size: -
D: -
J: TRBJ2-5
DNA: TGTGCCGCCTACGCGGAGGTGGAGACCCAGTACTTC
CDR3: CAAYAEVETQYF

V: TRBV3-1
size: few
D: -
J: TRBJ2-3
DNA: TGTGCCAGCAGCCCTGCGACAGTTAGCACAGATACGCAGTATTTT
CDR3: CASSPATVSTDTQYF

V: TRBV5-1
size: -
D: -
J: TRBJ2-3
DNA: TGCGCCAGCAGCTTGGAAGGAGGGGGCGGCGTAGATACGCAGTATTTT
CDR3: CASSLEGGGGVDTQYF

V: TRBV12-3/TRBV12-4
size: -
D: TRBD1
J: TRBJ1-1
DNA: TGTGCCAGCAGACTACAGGGGGAGACTGAAGCTTTCTTT
CDR3: CASRLQGETEAFF

V: TRBV5-1
size: -
D: TRBD2
J: TRBJ2-7
DNA: TGCGCCAGCAGCTCTACAGCTAGCGGTCCTCCTACCCAGTACTTC
CDR3: CASSSTASGPPTQYF